Listed below are T cell receptor beta chains from one sample, sequenced in a study of blood T cell repertoires in COVID-19. Only in-frame clones appear in the TCRdb table, and some are missing; sequencing was by immunoSEQ multiplex PCR. Of 300,000 to 350,000 clones in the sample, roughly 91% were seen once. Input material: PBMCs or T cells enriched from blood (not recorded which). The receptors here all came from a woman in her 30s who had recovered from COVID-19. The CDR3 runs from the conserved cysteine through the conserved F or W. A D gene is named only where the DNA matches it firmly. Size values are once, few and many counts, or a class for expanded clones, and some rows have none.

v_gene	j_gene	d_gene	abundance	CDR3aa	CDR3nt
TRBV5-1	TRBJ1-2	-	-	CASSLDGQPNYGYTF	TGCGCCAGCAGCTTGGATGGGCAACCCAACTATGGCTACACCTTC
TRBV2	TRBJ2-3	TRBD2	once	CASSERSGGAGSDTQYF	TGTGCCAGCAGTGAAAGGTCCGGCGGAGCGGGAAGCGATACGCAGTATTTT
TRBV6-2/TRBV6-3	TRBJ1-2	-	-	CASSYGMGYTF	TGTGCCAGCAGTTATGGCATGGGCTACACCTTC
TRBV28	TRBJ2-7	-	-	CASSLTPGGAYEQYF	TGTGCCAGCAGTTTAACGCCCGGAGGGGCCTACGAGCAGTACTTC
TRBV2	TRBJ1-5	-	-	CASSERAGSNQPQHF	TGTGCCAGCAGTGAACGGGCAGGGAGCAATCAGCCCCAGCATTTT
TRBV3-1/TRBV3-2	TRBJ1-1	TRBD1	-	CASSQGDRDTEAFF	TGTGCCAGCAGCCAAGGGGACAGGGACACTGAAGCTTTCTTT
TRBV28	TRBJ2-3	TRBD2	-	CASSFPTRLAGELTGRDTQYF	TGTGCCAGCAGTTTCCCAACTAGGCTAGCGGGTGAACTCACAGGTCGGGATACGCAGTATTTT
TRBV11-2	TRBJ2-5	-	-	CASRGPPETQYF	TGTGCCAGCAGGGGGCCCCCAGAGACCCAGTACTTC
TRBV5-1	TRBJ2-7	TRBD1	-	CASSLGRDRVTYEQYF	TGCGCCAGCAGCTTGGGGCGGGACAGGGTAACCTACGAGCAGTACTTC
TRBV5-1	TRBJ2-3	TRBD2	-	CASSLSGAGGTDTQYF	TGCGCCAGCAGCTTGTCCGGAGCGGGGGGCACAGATACGCAGTATTTT
TRBV5-5	TRBJ1-3	-	-	CASATGRGYGNTIYF	TGTGCCAGCGCGACGGGGAGGGGCTATGGAAACACCATATATTTT
TRBV11-2	TRBJ2-7	-	once	CASSSPGGLGYEQYF	TGTGCCAGCAGCTCCCCGGGGGGCCTCGGCTACGAGCAGTACTTC
TRBV28	TRBJ1-3	TRBD1	-	CASSSQGAGGNTIYF	TGTGCCAGCAGTTCACAGGGGGCGGGGGGAAACACCATATATTTT
TRBV14	TRBJ1-1	TRBD1	-	CASSHRGTNTEAFF	TGTGCCAGCAGCCACAGGGGGACTAACACTGAAGCTTTCTTT
TRBV18	TRBJ1-2	-	once	CASSPGTVYGYTF	TGTGCCAGCTCACCCGGGACTGTCTATGGCTACACCTTC
TRBV27	TRBJ2-2	TRBD2	few	CASSLRTSGTGELFF	TGTGCCAGCAGCCTTCGGACTAGCGGCACCGGGGAGCTGTTTTTT
TRBV2	TRBJ2-4	-	-	CASRRTEVKNIQYF	TGTGCCAGCAGAAGGACAGAGGTCAAAAACATTCAGTACTTC
TRBV11-2	TRBJ2-4	TRBD2	-	CASSPRPPGLAPKNIQYF	TGTGCCAGCAGCCCGCGCCCTCCGGGACTAGCTCCCAAAAACATTCAGTACTTC
TRBV5-4	TRBJ1-2	-	-	CASSPTGLSAGYTF	TGTGCCAGCAGCCCAACAGGGCTGAGCGCTGGCTACACCTTC
TRBV3-1/TRBV3-2	TRBJ1-6	TRBD1	-	CASGLGQVESSYNSPLHF	TGTGCCAGCGGATTGGGACAGGTGGAAAGCTCCTATAATTCACCCCTCCACTTT
TRBV5-4	TRBJ2-1	TRBD2	-	CASSLDGRGSYNEQFF	TGTGCCAGCAGCTTGGACGGGAGGGGCTCCTACAATGAGCAGTTCTTC
TRBV27	TRBJ1-5	TRBD1	-	CASSLRGQDNQPQHF	TGTGCCAGCAGTTTGAGAGGACAGGACAATCAGCCCCAGCATTTT
TRBV28	TRBJ2-4	TRBD2	-	CASLGGGSGSIQYF	TGTGCCAGCCTGGGGGGCGGGAGCGGGAGCATTCAGTACTTC
TRBV25-1	TRBJ1-6	-	-	CASSEYYERLHF	TGTGCCAGCAGTGAATATTATGAGAGACTCCACTTT
TRBV24-1	TRBJ2-1	TRBD2	-	CATSDPASGHNEQFF	TGTGCCACCAGTGATCCGGCTAGCGGACACAATGAGCAGTTCTTC
TRBV5-1	TRBJ1-1	-	-	CASSFDEARDTEAFF	TGCGCCAGCAGCTTTGATGAGGCGCGGGACACTGAAGCTTTCTTT
TRBV5-6	TRBJ1-2	TRBD1	-	CASSRGQKVNGYTF	TGTGCCAGCAGCAGGGGACAGAAAGTTAATGGCTACACCTTC
TRBV19	TRBJ1-4	-	-	CASSIRWPNEKLFF	TGTGCCAGTAGTATCAGATGGCCCAATGAAAAACTGTTTTTT
TRBV7-9	TRBJ1-1	-	-	CASSALTGTEAFF	TGTGCCAGCAGCGCACTGACCGGGACTGAAGCTTTCTTT
TRBV6-1	TRBJ2-7	TRBD1	-	CASSAPGQPYEQYF	TGTGCCAGCAGCGCCCCGGGACAGCCCTACGAGCAGTACTTC
TRBV27	TRBJ2-7	TRBD1	-	CASSLLTGTGYIYEQYF	TGTGCCAGCAGTTTACTTACCGGGACAGGGTATATCTACGAGCAGTACTTC
TRBV5-6	TRBJ2-7	TRBD2	-	CASSSFEVRTSARGYEQYF	TGTGCCAGCAGCAGCTTCGAAGTTAGGACTAGCGCTCGAGGCTACGAGCAGTACTTC
TRBV6-6	TRBJ1-1	-	-	CASLFGADMNTEAFF	TGTGCCAGCCTCTTTGGGGCAGACATGAACACTGAAGCTTTCTTT
TRBV19	TRBJ2-7	TRBD2	once	CASSHGTSTSEQYF	TGTGCCAGTAGTCACGGGACTAGCACGAGTGAGCAGTACTTC
TRBV2	TRBJ1-6	TRBD1	-	CASSQLGQGALPLHF	TGTGCCAGCAGCCAGCTCGGACAGGGGGCTTTACCCCTCCACTTT
TRBV5-1	TRBJ1-1	TRBD1	once	CASSTDRGNTEAFF	TGCGCCAGCAGCACGGACAGGGGGAACACTGAAGCTTTCTTT
TRBV27	TRBJ2-7	TRBD2	-	CASSTWAGGAHEQYF	TGTGCCAGCTCCACCTGGGCGGGAGGGGCCCACGAGCAGTACTTC
TRBV27	TRBJ2-7	-	once	CASSFTGDYEQYF	TGTGCCAGCAGTTTTACGGGGGATTACGAGCAGTACTTC
TRBV5-1	TRBJ1-2	-	-	CASSLSASNYGYTF	TGCGCCAGCAGCCTATCCGCTTCTAACTATGGCTACACCTTC
TRBV4-2	TRBJ2-7	-	-	CASSQGREFDEQYF	TGTGCCAGCAGCCAAGGGAGAGAGTTTGACGAGCAGTACTTC
TRBV2	TRBJ2-1	TRBD2	once	CASREGLHNEQFF	TGTGCCAGCAGAGAGGGACTACACAATGAGCAGTTCTTC
TRBV28	TRBJ1-1	TRBD1	-	CATRDRGSTEAFF	TGTGCCACCCGGGACAGGGGAAGTACTGAAGCTTTCTTT
TRBV5-8	TRBJ2-3	-	-	CASSFPGADTQYF	TGTGCCAGCAGCTTTCCGGGAGCAGATACGCAGTATTTT
TRBV6-5	TRBJ2-7	-	-	CASSYSASYEQYF	TGTGCCAGCAGTTACTCGGCTTCCTACGAGCAGTACTTC
TRBV12-3/TRBV12-4	TRBJ2-5	-	-	CASSLAQWETQYF	TGTGCCAGCAGTTTAGCGCAGTGGGAGACCCAGTACTTC
TRBV7-2	TRBJ1-1	-	-	CASSLAWSDGATEAFF	TGTGCCAGCAGCTTAGCCTGGTCCGATGGAGCGACTGAAGCTTTCTTT
TRBV2	TRBJ1-5	-	-	CASTPGAGILAQQPQHF	TGTGCCAGCACCCCGGGTGCGGGCATTCTGGCTCAACAGCCCCAGCATTTT
TRBV18	TRBJ2-2	-	-	CASSLQDTANTGELFF	TGTGCCAGCTCACTACAGGACACCGCGAACACCGGGGAGCTGTTTTTT
TRBV15	TRBJ1-4	-	-	CATSRVLESEKLFF	TGTGCCACCAGCAGAGTATTAGAGAGTGAAAAACTGTTTTTT
TRBV3-1/TRBV3-2	TRBJ2-1	TRBD2	-	CASSRGLAGVSYNEQFF	TGTGCCAGCAGCCGGGGACTAGCGGGAGTTTCCTACAATGAGCAGTTCTTC
TRBV14	TRBJ2-7	TRBD2	-	CASSRGLAGSSEQYF	TGTGCCAGCAGTCGCGGACTAGCGGGATCTAGCGAGCAGTACTTC
TRBV2	TRBJ2-4	-	-	CASNDLLWNIQYF	TGTGCCAGCAATGACCTGCTATGGAACATTCAGTACTTC
TRBV5-1	TRBJ2-3	-	-	CASRSGSTDTQYF	TGCGCCAGCAGGTCGGGATCCACAGATACGCAGTATTTT
TRBV28	TRBJ2-3	TRBD1	-	CASTSGTGDPQVGTDTQYF	TGTGCCAGCACGTCCGGGACAGGTGATCCCCAGGTGGGGACAGATACGCAGTATTTT
TRBV19	TRBJ2-7	TRBD2	few	CAAASGGSYEQYF	TGTGCCGCCGCCAGCGGGGGTTCCTACGAGCAGTACTTC
TRBV9	TRBJ2-2	TRBD1	-	CASRGTGSTGELFF	TGTGCCAGCAGAGGGACAGGGAGTACCGGGGAGCTGTTTTTT
TRBV4-1	TRBJ2-4	-	-	CASSQRAIAKNIQYF	TGCGCCAGCAGCCAAAGAGCGATAGCCAAAAACATTCAGTACTTC